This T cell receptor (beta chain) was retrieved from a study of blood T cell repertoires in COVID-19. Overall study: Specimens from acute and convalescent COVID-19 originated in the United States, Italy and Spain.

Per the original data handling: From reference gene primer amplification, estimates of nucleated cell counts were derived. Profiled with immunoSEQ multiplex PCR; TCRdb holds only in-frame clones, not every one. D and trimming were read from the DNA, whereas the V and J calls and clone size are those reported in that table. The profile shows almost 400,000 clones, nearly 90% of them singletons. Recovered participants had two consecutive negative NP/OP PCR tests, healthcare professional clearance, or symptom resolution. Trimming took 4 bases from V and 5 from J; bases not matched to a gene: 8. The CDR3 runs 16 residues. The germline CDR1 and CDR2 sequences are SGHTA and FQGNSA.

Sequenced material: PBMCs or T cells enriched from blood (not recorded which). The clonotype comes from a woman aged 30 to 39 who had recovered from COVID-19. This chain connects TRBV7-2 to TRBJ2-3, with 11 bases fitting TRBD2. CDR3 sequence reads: CASSSRLAGGVDTQYF. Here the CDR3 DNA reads TGTGCCAGCAGCTCCCGGCTAGCGGGGGGTGTAGATACGCAGTATTTT.